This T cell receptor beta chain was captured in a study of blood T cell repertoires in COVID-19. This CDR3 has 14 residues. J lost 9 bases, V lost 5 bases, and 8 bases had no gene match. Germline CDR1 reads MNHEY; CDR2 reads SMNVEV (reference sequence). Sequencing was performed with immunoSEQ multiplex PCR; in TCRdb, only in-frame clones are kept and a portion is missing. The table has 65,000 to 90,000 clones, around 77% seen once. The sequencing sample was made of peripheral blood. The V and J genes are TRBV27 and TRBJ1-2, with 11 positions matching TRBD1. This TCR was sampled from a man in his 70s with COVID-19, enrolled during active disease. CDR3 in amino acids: CASSGTGGFVSYTF. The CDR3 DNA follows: TGTGCCAGCAGTGGGACAGGGGGGTTCGTAAGCTACACCTTC.